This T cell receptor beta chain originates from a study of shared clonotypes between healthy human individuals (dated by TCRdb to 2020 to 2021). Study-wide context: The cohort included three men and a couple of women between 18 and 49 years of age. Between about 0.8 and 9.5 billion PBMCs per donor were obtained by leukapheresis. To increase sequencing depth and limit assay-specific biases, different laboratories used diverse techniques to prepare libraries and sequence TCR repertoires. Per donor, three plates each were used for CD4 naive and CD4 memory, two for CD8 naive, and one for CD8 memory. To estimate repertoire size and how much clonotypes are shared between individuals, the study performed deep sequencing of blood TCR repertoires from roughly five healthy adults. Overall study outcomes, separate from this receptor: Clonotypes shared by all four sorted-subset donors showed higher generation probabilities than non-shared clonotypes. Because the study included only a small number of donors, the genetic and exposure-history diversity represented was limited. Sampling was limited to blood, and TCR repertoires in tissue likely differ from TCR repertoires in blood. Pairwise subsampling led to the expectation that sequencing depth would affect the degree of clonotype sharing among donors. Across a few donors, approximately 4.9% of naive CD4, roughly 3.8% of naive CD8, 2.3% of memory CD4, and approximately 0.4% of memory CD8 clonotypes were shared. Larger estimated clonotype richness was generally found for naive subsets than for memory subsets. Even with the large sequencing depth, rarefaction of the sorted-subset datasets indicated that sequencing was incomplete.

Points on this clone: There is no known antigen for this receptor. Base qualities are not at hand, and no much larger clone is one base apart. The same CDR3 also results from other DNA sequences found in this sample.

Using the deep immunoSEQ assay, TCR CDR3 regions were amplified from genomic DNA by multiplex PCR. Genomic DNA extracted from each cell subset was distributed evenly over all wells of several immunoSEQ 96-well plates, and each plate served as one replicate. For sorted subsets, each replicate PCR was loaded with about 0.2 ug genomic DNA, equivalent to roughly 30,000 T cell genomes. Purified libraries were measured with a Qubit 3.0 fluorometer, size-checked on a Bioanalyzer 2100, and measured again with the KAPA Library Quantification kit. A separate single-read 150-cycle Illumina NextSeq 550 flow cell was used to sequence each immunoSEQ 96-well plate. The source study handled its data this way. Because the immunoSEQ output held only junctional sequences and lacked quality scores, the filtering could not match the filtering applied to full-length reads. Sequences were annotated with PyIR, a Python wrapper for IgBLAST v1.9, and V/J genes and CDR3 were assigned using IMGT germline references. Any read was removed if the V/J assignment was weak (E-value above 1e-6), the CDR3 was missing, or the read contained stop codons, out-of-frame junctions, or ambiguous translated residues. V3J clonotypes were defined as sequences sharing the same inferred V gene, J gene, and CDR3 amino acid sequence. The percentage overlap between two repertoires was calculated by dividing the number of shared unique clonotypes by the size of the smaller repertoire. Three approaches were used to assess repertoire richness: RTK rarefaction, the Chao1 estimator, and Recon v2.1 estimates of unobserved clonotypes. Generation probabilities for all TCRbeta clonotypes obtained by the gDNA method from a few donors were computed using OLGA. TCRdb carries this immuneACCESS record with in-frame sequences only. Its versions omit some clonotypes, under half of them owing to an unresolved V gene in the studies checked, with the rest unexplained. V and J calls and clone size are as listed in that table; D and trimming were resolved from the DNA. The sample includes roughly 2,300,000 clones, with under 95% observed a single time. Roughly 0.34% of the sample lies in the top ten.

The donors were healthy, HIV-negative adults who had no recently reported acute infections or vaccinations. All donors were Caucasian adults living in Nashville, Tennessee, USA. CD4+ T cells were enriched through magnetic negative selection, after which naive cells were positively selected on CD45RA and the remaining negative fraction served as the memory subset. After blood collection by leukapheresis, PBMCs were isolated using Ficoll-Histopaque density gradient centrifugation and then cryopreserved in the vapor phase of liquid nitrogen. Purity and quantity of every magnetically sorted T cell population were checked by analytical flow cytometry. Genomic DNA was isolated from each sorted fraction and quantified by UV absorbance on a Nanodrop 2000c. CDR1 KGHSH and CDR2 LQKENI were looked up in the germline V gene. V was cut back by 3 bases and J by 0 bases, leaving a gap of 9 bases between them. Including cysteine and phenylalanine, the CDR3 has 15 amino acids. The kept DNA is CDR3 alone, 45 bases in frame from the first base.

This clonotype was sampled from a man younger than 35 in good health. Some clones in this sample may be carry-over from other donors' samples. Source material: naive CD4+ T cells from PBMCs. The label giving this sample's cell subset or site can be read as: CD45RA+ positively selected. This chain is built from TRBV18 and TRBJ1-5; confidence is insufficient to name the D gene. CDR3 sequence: CASSPGGNSNQPQHF. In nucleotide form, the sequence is TGTGCCAGCTCACCCGGAGGGAATAGCAATCAGCCCCAGCATTTT.